The table lists the clone carrying this T cell receptor (beta chain) with a count of one. This entry belongs to a study of blood T cell repertoires in COVID-19. Study at large: Samples taken during acute and convalescent COVID-19 were collected in the United States, Italy and Spain. PBMCs, B-cell-depleted T cells, or T cells were the source of the cDNA or gDNA that made up the material.

Germline trimming cut 0 bases from V and 4 bases from J; bases unmatched to any gene: 8. The CDR3 sequence is 16 residues long. Per germline, CDR1 SGHKS and CDR2 YYEKEE (reference sequence). Study processing details: Estimation of nucleated cell counts relied on the amplification of reference gene primers. Profiled with immunoSEQ multiplex PCR; TCRdb holds only in-frame clones, not every one. V, J and clone size were drawn from that table, and D and trimming were deduced from the DNA. The data hold under 95,000 clones, with 90% to 95% observed a single time. Sequenced material: peripheral blood. The receptor was isolated from a woman aged 45-59 years in a cohort sampled during active COVID-19. This sequence joins TRBV5-5 and TRBJ2-3, with 7 nucleotides matching TRBD2. CDR3 sequence reads: CASSLGGGSSADTQYF. The DNA of the CDR3 is TGTGCCAGCAGCTTGGGCGGCGGGAGTTCGGCAGATACGCAGTATTTT.